The clone carrying this TCR beta chain appeared many times. Its specificity is unknown. Through Arm-PCR of CDR3 regions and iRepertoire HTBI primers, TCR beta libraries were built. MiXCR, applied by TCRdb to the multiplex PCR reads, yields one record per CDR3 protein. Seen here are 300,000 to 500,000 distinct CDR3 sequences, about 20% observed once, and the top ten hold less than 25%. This entry belongs to a study of regulatory T cells in long-lasting Graves disease. Whole-study findings and limits: Patients with persistent disease shared roughly 3,000 public clonotypes, outpacing the roughly 950 shared by new patients. Thyroid tissue was not sampled; only peripheral blood was. Favoring TRBV28, TRBJ1-2 and TRBJ2-5 was a feature seen in persistent disease.

Indicated time point: persistent/refractory GD, antithyroid drugs over 5 years with positive TRAb. From PBMCs, RNA was extracted and then used to make the TCR library. The J segment lost 1 base and the V segment lost 4 bases, leaving 2 bases of the junction unmatched. Germline V lookup: CDR1 KGHDR, CDR2 SFDVKD. The CDR3 runs to 15 residues. This clonotype was obtained from a female donor with Graves disease. The sample was peripheral blood mononuclear cells (PBMCs), taken when the disease was refractory, from a patient treated with antithyroid drugs. The chain is built from TRBV24-1 and TRBJ2-5; 10 bases map to TRBD2. The CDR3 nucleotides read TGTGCCACCAGTGAGGGACTAGCGTTCCAAGAGACCCAGTACTTC. It specifies CATSEGLAFQETQYF.